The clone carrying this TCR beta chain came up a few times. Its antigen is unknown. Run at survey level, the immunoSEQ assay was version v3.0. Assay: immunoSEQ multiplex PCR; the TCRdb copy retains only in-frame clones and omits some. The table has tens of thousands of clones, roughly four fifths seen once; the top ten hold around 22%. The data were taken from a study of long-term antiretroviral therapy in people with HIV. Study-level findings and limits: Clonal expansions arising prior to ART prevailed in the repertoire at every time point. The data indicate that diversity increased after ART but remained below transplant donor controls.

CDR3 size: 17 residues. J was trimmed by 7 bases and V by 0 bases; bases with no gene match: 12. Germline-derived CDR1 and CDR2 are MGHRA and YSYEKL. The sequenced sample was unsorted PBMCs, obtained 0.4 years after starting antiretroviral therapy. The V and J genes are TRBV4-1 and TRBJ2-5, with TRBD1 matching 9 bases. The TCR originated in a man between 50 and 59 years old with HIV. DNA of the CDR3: TGCGCCAGCAGCCAAGATCCCCGAGTACAGGGGGCGTCGACCCAGTACTTC. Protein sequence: CASSQDPRVQGASTQYF.